This T cell receptor beta chain was sequenced in a study of monozygotic twins with inflammatory bowel disease. From the 5' RACE reads, TCRdb lists one entry per CDR3 protein and no DNA. The sample totals 400,000 to 500,000 distinct CDR3 sequences; its top ten clones hold around 2.4%. This CDR3 is built from 14 residues. The germline gives CDR1 SGHTA, CDR2 FQGNSA. This TCR derives from a human donor with ulcerative colitis or Crohn's disease, or a healthy co-twin of an affected twin (not recorded which). Sequenced material: blood. The V and J genes are TRBV7-2 and TRBJ2-7; TCRdb's assignment of TRBD1 cannot be checked, as there is no DNA. This CDR3 is CASSSGLFTYEQYF.